This T cell receptor beta chain derives from a study of blood T cell repertoires in COVID-19 (dated by TCRdb to the early 2020s). For context, the study as a whole: Samples covering the acute and convalescent phases of COVID-19 were provided by collaborators in the United States, Italy and Spain. Where available, HLA class I and class II types were obtained from metadata supplied by the sample provider rather than from assay-based typing. The prospective study material was composed of cDNA or gDNA derived from T cells, B-cell-depleted T cells, or PBMCs. The samples were drawn from the first 160 participants of the ongoing ImmuneRACE study and from under 1,500 subjects provided by 6 global collaborators. Nearly every sample came with metadata listing a de-identified subject ID, COVID-19 status, age in years and sex. A freely available public database, intended as a resource for researchers studying the immune response to SARS-CoV-2, is where the repertoires were released. The dataset comprised deeply sampled blood TCRbeta repertoires from subjects exposed to, actively infected with, or recovered from COVID-19. Overall study results and their limits: The amount of clinical and demographic metadata varied by source and participant and was provided uncurated.

In the case of this clone: Its cognate antigen has yet to be identified. Base-call qualities are not available, and no considerably larger clone is one nucleotide away.

CDR1 and CDR2, per the germline V gene, are SGHRS and YFSETQ. Reading from cysteine to phenylalanine, the CDR3 counts 13 amino acids. Of all the DNA, just the CDR3 is kept, 39 bases in frame from base 1. The trim is 0 bases for V and 5 bases for J, with a gap of 6 bases between the germline ends. Whole blood was collected in K2EDTA tubes by collaborating institutions according to the institutions' own protocols. For TCRbeta analysis, collaborators shipped samples in one of three forms: frozen whole blood, isolated PBMCs, or DNA extracted from either of those sample types. The immunoSEQ Assay, a bias-controlled multiplex PCR, was used to amplify TCRbeta CDR3 regions from genomic DNA. The study's own analysis went as follows. The number of nucleated cells in each sample was estimated by amplification of reference gene primers within the assay. To quantify the absolute abundance of each unique TCRbeta CDR3 rearrangement, sequence reads were collapsed and filtered. For each sample, productive Simpson clonality was calculated as the square root of Simpson's diversity index over productive rearrangements. TCRdb obtained this table from immuneACCESS and retained in-frame rearrangements with V and J assigned. These tables miss some clones; where compared with another copy, unresolved V genes account for less than half of the shortfall, and the remainder is unexplained. V, J and clone size reflect that table, while D and trimming were determined from the DNA. This sample comprises 350,000 to 450,000 clones, approximately 88% of them detected only once. The ten most abundant clones make up roughly 1.2% of the sample.

Sequencing was carried out using peripheral blood. This TCR derives from a man aged 40-49 years with acute or convalescent COVID-19. The receptor chain draws on TRBV5-1 and TRBJ2-1; the D gene is not confidently resolved. The CDR3 reads CASSLGLDNEQFF. In nucleotide form, the sequence is TGCGCCAGCAGCTTGGGACTTGACAATGAGCAGTTCTTC.